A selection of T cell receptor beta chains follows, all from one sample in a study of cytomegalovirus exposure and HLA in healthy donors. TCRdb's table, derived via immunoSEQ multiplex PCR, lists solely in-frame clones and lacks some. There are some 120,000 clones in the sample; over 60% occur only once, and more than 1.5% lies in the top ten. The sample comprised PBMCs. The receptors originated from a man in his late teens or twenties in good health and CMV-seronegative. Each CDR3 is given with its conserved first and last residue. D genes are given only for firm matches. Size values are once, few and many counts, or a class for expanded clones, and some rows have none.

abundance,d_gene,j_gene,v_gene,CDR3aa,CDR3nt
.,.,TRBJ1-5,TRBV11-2,CASSLGSGGRRVDQPQHF,TGTGCCAGCAGCTTAGGATCCGGGGGGCGGAGGGTAGATCAGCCCCAGCATTTT
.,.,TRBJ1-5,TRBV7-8,CASSSRDDNQPQHF,TGTGCCAGCAGCTCGAGGGATGACAATCAGCCCCAGCATTTT
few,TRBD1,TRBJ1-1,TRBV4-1,CASSSNRGMNTEAFF,TGCGCCAGCAGCTCTAACAGGGGAATGAACACTGAAGCTTTCTTT
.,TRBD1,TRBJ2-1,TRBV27,CASSWRQGTAGLQFF,TGTGCCAGCAGTTGGCGACAGGGGACGGCGGGGCTTCAGTTCTTC
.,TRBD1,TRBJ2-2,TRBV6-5,CASRAGQGATGELFF,TGTGCCAGCAGGGCCGGACAGGGGGCCACCGGGGAGCTGTTTTTT
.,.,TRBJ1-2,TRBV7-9,CASSVPGNYGYTF,TGTGCCAGCAGCGTACCAGGCAACTATGGCTACACCTTC
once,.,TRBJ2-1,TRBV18,CASGRRGILGDEQFF,TGTGCCAGCGGGCGACGGGGGATACTGGGCGATGAGCAGTTCTTC
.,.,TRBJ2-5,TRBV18,CASSPGQQETQYF,TGTGCCAGCTCACCTGGACAGCAAGAGACCCAGTACTTC
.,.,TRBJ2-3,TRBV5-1,CASTKDSTSTDTQYF,TGCGCCAGCACCAAGGACAGTACTAGCACAGATACGCAGTATTTT
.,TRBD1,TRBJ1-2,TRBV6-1,CASSDTGDYGYTF,TGTGCCAGCAGTGACACAGGGGACTATGGCTACACCTTC
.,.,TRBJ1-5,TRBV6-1,CASSEPGISNQPQHF,TGTGCCAGCAGTGAACCCGGGATTAGCAATCAGCCCCAGCATTTT
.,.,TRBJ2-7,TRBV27,CASSFRGAREQYF,TGTGCCAGCAGTTTCCGGGGGGCGCGGGAGCAGTACTTC
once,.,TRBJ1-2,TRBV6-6,CASSHGRGRTNGYTF,TGTGCCAGCAGTCACGGGAGGGGAAGGACAAATGGCTACACCTTC
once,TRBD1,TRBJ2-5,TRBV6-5,CASRKPGQGQETQYF,TGTGCCAGCAGAAAACCGGGACAGGGGCAAGAGACCCAGTACTTC
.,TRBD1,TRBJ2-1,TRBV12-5,CASGLVLDRGSYNEQFF,TGTGCTAGTGGTTTGGTATTGGACAGGGGTTCCTACAATGAGCAGTTCTTC
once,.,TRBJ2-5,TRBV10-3,CAISESLAQETQYF,TGTGCCATCAGTGAGTCGCTAGCTCAAGAGACCCAGTACTTC
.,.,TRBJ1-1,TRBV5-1,CASSLLYRENTEAFF,TGCGCCAGCAGCTTGCTCTACAGGGAGAACACTGAAGCTTTCTTT
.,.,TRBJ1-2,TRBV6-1,CASSEGVPNYGYTF,TGTGCCAGCAGTGAGGGAGTCCCTAACTATGGCTACACCTTC
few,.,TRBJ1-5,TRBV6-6,CASKDRNLANQPQHF,TGTGCCAGCAAAGACAGGAACTTGGCAAATCAGCCCCAGCATTTT
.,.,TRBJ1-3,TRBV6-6,CASSYEDSGNTIYF,TGTGCCAGCAGTTACGAGGACTCTGGAAACACCATATATTTT
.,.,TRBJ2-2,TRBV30,CAWSEDLINTGELFF,TGTGCCTGGAGTGAGGACTTAATAAACACCGGGGAGCTGTTTTTT
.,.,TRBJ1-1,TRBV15,CATSRPHSTEAFF,TGTGCCACCAGCAGACCCCACAGCACTGAAGCTTTCTTT
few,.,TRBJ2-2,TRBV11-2,CASSYENSGGIGTGELFF,TGTGCCAGCAGCTACGAAAACTCTGGGGGCATCGGGACCGGGGAGCTGTTTTTT
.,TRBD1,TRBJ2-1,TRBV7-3,CASSSQGYRTGRFTGKNEQFF,TGTGCCAGCAGCTCCCAAGGGTATAGGACAGGGAGGTTTACGGGAAAAAATGAGCAGTTCTTC
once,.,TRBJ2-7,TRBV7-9,CASSYPATGFTPTYEQYF,TGTGCCAGCAGCTACCCCGCCACAGGGTTCACTCCAACCTACGAGCAGTACTTC
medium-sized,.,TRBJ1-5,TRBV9,CASSASGNQPQHF,TGTGCCAGCAGCGCATCGGGAAATCAGCCCCAGCATTTT
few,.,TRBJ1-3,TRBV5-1,CASSPQTFSGNTIYF,TGCGCCAGCAGCCCTCAGACATTCTCTGGAAACACCATATATTTT
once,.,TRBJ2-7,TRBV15,CATSRDRYYEQYF,TGTGCCACCAGCAGAGATCGGTACTACGAGCAGTACTTC
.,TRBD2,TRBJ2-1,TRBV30,CAWSVKTSGSNEQFF,TGTGCCTGGAGTGTAAAGACTAGCGGGAGCAATGAGCAGTTCTTC
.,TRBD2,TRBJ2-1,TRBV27,CASSFGTISGEQFF,TGTGCCAGCAGTTTTGGGACTATTTCGGGTGAGCAGTTCTTC
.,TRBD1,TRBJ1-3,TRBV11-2,CASSLSGQGTGNTIYF,TGTGCCAGCAGCTTATCAGGACAGGGGACTGGAAACACCATATATTTT
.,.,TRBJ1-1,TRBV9,CASSEPSDEAFF,TGTGCCAGCAGCGAACCCTCAGATGAAGCTTTCTTT
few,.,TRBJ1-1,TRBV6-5,CASGRGMNTEAFF,TGTGCCAGCGGCAGGGGAATGAACACTGAAGCTTTCTTT
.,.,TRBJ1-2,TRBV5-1,CASSLVGDKVGYTF,TGCGCCAGCAGCTTGGTGGGGGACAAGGTTGGCTACACCTTC
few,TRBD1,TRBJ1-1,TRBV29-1,CSVVNRGYYTEAFF,TGCAGCGTTGTGAACAGGGGGTATTACACTGAAGCTTTCTTT
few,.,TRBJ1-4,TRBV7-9,CASSGGTPGEKLFF,TGTGCCAGCAGCGGCGGGACTCCCGGAGAAAAACTGTTTTTT
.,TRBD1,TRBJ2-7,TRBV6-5,CASSTTGQGAYEQYF,TGTGCCAGCAGTACTACCGGACAGGGGGCATACGAGCAGTACTTC
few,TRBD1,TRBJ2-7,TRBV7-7,CASSSGTGRSDEQYF,TGTGCTAGCAGCTCCGGGACAGGGAGGTCGGACGAGCAGTACTTC
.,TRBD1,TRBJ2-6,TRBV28,CASSSQTGGRSGANVLTF,TGTGCCAGCAGTTCTCAGACAGGGGGCCGGTCTGGGGCCAACGTCCTGACTTTC